Listed here is a single T cell receptor (beta chain). Its antigen remains unknown. This CDR3 region has 16 residues. V was pared by 2 bases and J by 2 bases, with 3 bases of the junction left unmatched. Germline V gene data show CDR1 as MDHEN and CDR2 as SYDVKM. This sample was included in a study of T-cell reconstitution after alpha-beta-depleted transplantation in children. Study findings and constraints: Newly produced T cells mostly accounted for T-cell counts and diversity one year post-transplant. In patients about two months after transplant, alpha-beta T cells reportedly arose from several hundred expanded graft clones.

Unique molecular identifiers tagged the TCRbeta library. One entry per CDR3 protein results from TCRdb running MiXCR on the PCR reads. The sample consists of approximately 430,000 distinct CDR3 sequences, 15% to 20% of them appearing once. The V call is TRBV28, the J call TRBJ2-6, with TRBD1 identical over 7 bases. This specimen consisted of PBMCs, mostly from graft donor cells, obtained 360 days after TCRalphabeta/CD19-depleted stem cell transplant. The TCR was taken from a boy younger than two who had a stem cell transplant for Wiskott-Aldrich syndrome, so the T cells may come from the graft donor. This CDR3 is CASSLPGGAGANVLTF. CDR3 coding DNA: TGTGCCAGCAGTTTACCAGGGGGAGCTGGGGCCAACGTCCTGACTTTC.